Below, one T cell receptor beta chain is given with its context. Its cognate antigen is unknown. This clone may be a read error of a much larger clone one base away. No progression to ophthalmopathy during 18 months of follow-up defined stable disease. Each diagnosis was grounded in clinical symptoms, serum thyroxine and TRAb, thyroid ultrasound, and orbital computed tomography. The sample comes from a study of T cells in Graves' hyperthyroidism and ophthalmopathy. Study-wide context: Peripheral blood was collected at initial diagnosis, before any treatment. Study conclusions and caveats: Most thyroid clonotypes with frequency above 0.001 were detected in blood.

Amplified TCR beta CDR3 regions derived from RNA transcripts. Primed by the HTBI set, a first-round RT-PCR was run on the TCR CDR3. TCRdb passed the multiplex PCR reads through MiXCR, listing each CDR3 protein once. The sample gives hundreds of thousands of distinct CDR3 sequences, roughly 17% of which show up once; approximately 18% is in the top ten. The CDR3 sequence is 15 residues long. The germline CDR1 and CDR2 sequences are DFQATT and SNEGSKA (reference sequence). Material for sequencing was blood. The sequence derives from a young woman with Graves' hyperthyroidism. The J gene is TRBJ2-5, the V gene TRBV20-1, with 9 bases aligning to TRBD2. The end of the DNA aligns better with TRBJ2-1, so the J call may be wrong. The CDR3 sequence is CSAREDRLAEETQFF. The CDR3 region has the DNA TGCAGTGCTAGAGAAGATAGACTAGCGGAAGAGACCCAGTTCTTC.